In this sample, the clone carrying this T cell receptor (beta chain) turned up many times. This sample is part of a study of blood T cells in healthy people across ages. Using a J-beta primer mix together with a sample-barcoded 5' primer, a second PCR was run for roughly 6 to 12 cycles. In TCRdb, the 5' RACE reads were re-called with MiXCR into one record per CDR3 protein. This sample has approximately 810,000 distinct CDR3 sequences; around 30% occur once, and the top ten carry around 15%. Germline CDR1 and CDR2: SGHTA and FQGNSA. There are 12 residues in the CDR3. Trimming left V 5 bases short and J 7 bases short, with 9 bases between. Per-sample PBMC isolation yielded at least 7 million cells.

This TCR was recovered from a woman older than 75 in good health. The sample was blood. This rearrangement joins TRBV7-2 to TRBJ2-4, with a possible D match to TRBD1 (6 bases). This chain's CDR3 is CASSPQGNIQYF. CDR3 DNA sequence: TGTGCCAGCAGCCCGCAGGGGAACATTCAGTACTTC. Full variable domain (rest looked up from reference TRBV7-2 and TRBJ2-4): GAGVSQSPSNKVTEKGKDVELRCDPISGHTALYWYRQSLGQGLEFLIYFQGNSAPDKSGLPSDRFSAERTGGSVSTLTIQRTQQEDSAVYLCASSPQGNIQYFGAGTRLSVL.